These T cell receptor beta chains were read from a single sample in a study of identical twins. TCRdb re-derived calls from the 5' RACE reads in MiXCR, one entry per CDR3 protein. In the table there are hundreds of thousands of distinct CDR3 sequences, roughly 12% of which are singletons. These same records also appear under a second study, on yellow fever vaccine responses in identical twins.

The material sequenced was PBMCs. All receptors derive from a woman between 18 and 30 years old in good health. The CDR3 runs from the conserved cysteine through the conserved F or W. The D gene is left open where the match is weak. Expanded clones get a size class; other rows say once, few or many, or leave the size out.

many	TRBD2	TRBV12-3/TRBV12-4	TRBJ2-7	CASSRTSGNYEQYF	TGTGCCAGCAGTAGGACTAGCGGGAACTACGAGCAGTACTTC
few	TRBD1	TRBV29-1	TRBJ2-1	CSLKDRGYNEQFF	TGCAGCCTCAAGGACAGGGGATACAATGAGCAGTTCTTC
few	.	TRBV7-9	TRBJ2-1	CAGSRGGNEQFF	TGTGCCGGCTCAAGAGGAGGCAATGAGCAGTTCTTC
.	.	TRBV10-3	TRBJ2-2	CAISESGPTKLFF	TGTGCCATCAGTGAGTCCGGGCCTACAAAGCTGTTTTTT
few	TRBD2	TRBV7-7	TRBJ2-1	CASSLGVSGSNEQFF	TGTGCCAGCAGCTTAGGGGTCAGCGGGAGTAATGAGCAGTTCTTC
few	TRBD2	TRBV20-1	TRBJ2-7	CSAPRREGLTYEQYF	TGCAGTGCTCCCCGGCGGGAGGGCCTTACCTACGAGCAGTACTTC
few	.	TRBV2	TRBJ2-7	CASSEEAGNYEQYF	TGTGCCAGCAGTGAAGAAGCAGGAAACTACGAGCAGTACTTC
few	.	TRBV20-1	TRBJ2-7	CSAGRGYEQYF	TGCAGTGCGGGCAGGGGCTACGAGCAGTACTTC
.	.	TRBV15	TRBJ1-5	CATSSDSSNQPQHF	TGTGCCACCAGCAGCGACAGTAGCAATCAGCCCCAGCATTTT
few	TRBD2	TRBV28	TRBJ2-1	CASSLSPGLGTLWGEQFF	TGTGCCAGCAGCCTGTCTCCGGGACTAGGCACCCTATGGGGTGAGCAGTTCTTC
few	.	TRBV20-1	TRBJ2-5	CSASVETQYF	TGCAGTGCTAGTGTAGAGACCCAGTACTTC
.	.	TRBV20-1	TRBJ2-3	CSARAATPGRDTQYF	TGCAGTGCTAGAGCGGCCACCCCGGGCAGAGATACGCAGTATTTT
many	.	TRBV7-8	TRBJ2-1	CASSLGRNYNEQFF	TGTGCCAGCAGCTTGGGACGGAATTACAATGAGCAGTTCTTC
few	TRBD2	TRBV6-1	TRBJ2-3	CASGNIRGGTDTQYF	TGTGCCAGCGGGAACATCCGGGGGGGCACAGATACGCAGTATTTT
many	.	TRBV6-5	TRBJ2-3	CASSYSRGRTQYF	TGTGCCAGCAGTTACTCGAGAGGGCGCACGCAGTATTTT
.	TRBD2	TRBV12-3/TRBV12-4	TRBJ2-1	CASRVAGQQFF	TGTGCCAGCAGGGTAGCGGGGCAGCAGTTCTTC
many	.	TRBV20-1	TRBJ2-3	CSATRPGGVTDTQYF	TGCAGTGCGACCCGGCCAGGGGGGGTCACAGATACGCAGTATTTT
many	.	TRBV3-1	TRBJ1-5	CASSQGLGNQPQHF	TGTGCCAGCAGCCAAGGCCTAGGCAATCAGCCCCAGCATTTT
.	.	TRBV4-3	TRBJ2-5	CASSQDWVEFETQYF	TGCGCCAGCAGCCAAGATTGGGTAGAATTCGAGACCCAGTACTTC
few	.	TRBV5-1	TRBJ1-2	CASGAQGFGYTF	TGCGCCAGCGGGGCGCAGGGTTTTGGCTACACCTTC
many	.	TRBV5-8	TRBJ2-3	CASSQDTQYF	TGTGCCAGCAGCCAGGATACGCAGTATTTT
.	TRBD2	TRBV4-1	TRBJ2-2	CASSPGGSGANTGELFF	TGCGCCAGCAGCCCCGGAGGGAGCGGGGCGAACACCGGGGAGCTGTTTTTT
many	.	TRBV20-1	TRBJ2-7	CSASPFLGYEQYF	TGCAGTGCTAGCCCTTTTCTAGGGTACGAGCAGTACTTC
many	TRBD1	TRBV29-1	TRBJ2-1	CSVAKGQGEQFF	TGCAGCGTGGCCAAGGGACAGGGGGAGCAGTTCTTC
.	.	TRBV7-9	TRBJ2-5	CASSLYWRVGETQYF	TGTGCCAGCAGCTTATATTGGAGGGTTGGAGAGACCCAGTACTTC
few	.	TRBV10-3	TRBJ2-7	CAISPTGFTYEQYF	TGTGCCATCAGTCCGACAGGATTTACCTACGAGCAGTACTTC
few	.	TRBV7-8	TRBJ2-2	CASTLGTIGFTGELFF	TGTGCCAGCACCTTGGGGACCATCGGATTCACCGGGGAGCTGTTTTTT
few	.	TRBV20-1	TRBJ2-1	CSARPGGAGGEQFF	TGCAGTGCTAGACCCGGCGGGGCCGGGGGAGAGCAGTTCTTC
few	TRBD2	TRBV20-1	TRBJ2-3	CSAALAGEINTQYF	TGCAGTGCCGCCCTAGCGGGGGAGATAAATACGCAGTATTTT
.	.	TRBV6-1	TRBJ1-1	CASSPPLAVNTEAFF	TGTGCCAGCAGCCCCCCACTGGCGGTGAACACTGAAGCTTTCTTT
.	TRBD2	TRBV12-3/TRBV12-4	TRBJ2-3	CAFCLGTSGGRITDTQYF	TGTGCCTTCTGTTTAGGGACTAGCGGGGGGCGTATCACAGATACGCAGTATTTT
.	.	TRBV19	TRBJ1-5	CASSMDGLPQHF	TGTGCCAGTAGTATGGACGGGTTACCCCAGCATTTT
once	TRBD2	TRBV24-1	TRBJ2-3	CATGASGTDTQYF	TGTGCCACCGGGGCTAGCGGGACAGATACGCAGTATTTT
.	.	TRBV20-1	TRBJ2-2	CSARDQGQGFTGELFF	TGCAGTGCTAGAGATCAGGGGCAGGGTTTCACCGGGGAGCTGTTTTTT
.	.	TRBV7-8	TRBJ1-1	CASSLAAGSANTEAFF	TGTGCCAGCAGCTTAGCGGCAGGGTCAGCAAACACTGAAGCTTTCTTT
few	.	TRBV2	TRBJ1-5	CASFDRLSLHF	TGTGCCAGCTTCGATCGGTTGAGTCTGCATTTT